These 15 T cell receptor beta chains were sequenced from one sample in a study of cytomegalovirus exposure and HLA in healthy donors. The PCR employed 60 Vbeta primers together with 13 Jbeta primers. Sequenced by immunoSEQ multiplex PCR; TCRdb stores in-frame clones only, minus some. The data show approximately 200,000 clones, with 82% seen just once and approximately 0.098% held by the top ten. The sample taken for sequencing was PBMCs. The receptors stem from a boy between 2 and 15 years old in good health and CMV-seronegative.

This chain uses TRBV7-2 with TRBJ2-7; a possible D gene is TRBD2 (6 bases). V lost 1 base and J lost 5, with 9 bases in between. Looked up from germline, CDR1 is SGHTA and CDR2 is FQGNSA. This CDR3 comprises 13 residues. The CDR3 DNA reads as TGTGCCAGCAGCTTAGGGTCGGGGGACGAGCAGTACTTC. This gives the protein CASSLGSGDEQYF.

The genes are TRBV6-5 and TRBJ2-5; possibly TRBD2 for D (6 bases). Germline CDR1 and CDR2: MNHEY and SVGAGI. The CDR3 covers 16 residues. V was pared by 2 bases and J by 7 bases, with 20 bases between. The CDR3 loop is CASSYGGTNPSGTQYF. DNA of the CDR3: TGTGCCAGCAGTTACGGGGGGACCAATCCCTCGGGGACCCAGTACTTC.

V is TRBV18 and J is TRBJ2-5, with no clear D. Per the germline V gene, CDR1 is KGHSH and CDR2 is LQKENI. V gave up 3 bases and J gave up 1 base, with 3 bases separating them. The CDR3 has 12 amino acids. CDR3: CASSPIQETQYF. DNA for the CDR3: TGTGCCAGCTCACCTATCCAAGAGACCCAGTACTTC.

This clone has just a few counts. V gene TRBV6-6 combines with J gene TRBJ2-2, with D possibly TRBD2 on 5 matching bases. Trimming stripped 5 bases from V and 5 bases from J, with 9 bases between. The CDR3 covers 13 residues. Germline values: CDR1 MNHNY, CDR2 SVGAGI (reference sequence). CDR3 sequence: CASSADWTGELFF. The CDR3 bases are TGTGCCAGCAGTGCGGACTGGACCGGGGAGCTGTTTTTT.

Details on this clone: Without the conserved terminal phenylalanine or tryptophan, this CDR3 likely stems from a read error. This chain joins TRBV5-1 and TRBJ1-2; TRBD1 is a possible D gene (5 bases). CDR3 size: 14 residues. V lost 4 bases and J lost 3, with 13 bases in between. From germline, CDR1 is SGHRS and CDR2 YFSETQ. CDR3 residues: CASSPFGTDYGYTL. Written as DNA, the CDR3 is TGCGCCAGCAGCCCTTTCGGGACGGACTATGGCTACACCCTC.

In the case of this clone: Other DNA sequences from this sample encode an identical CDR3 as well. The chain carries TRBV9 and TRBJ2-3; D gene unclear. V was clipped by 2 bases and J by 0 bases, with 4 bases between them. Germline V gives CDR1 SGDLS, CDR2 YYNGEE. The CDR3 runs to 13 residues. CDR3 loop: CASSVTSTDTQYF. DNA for the CDR3: TGTGCCAGCAGCGTTACTAGCACAGATACGCAGTATTTT.

V and J are TRBV5-1 and TRBJ2-7, with D perhaps TRBD2 (7 bases). V gave up 4 bases and J gave up 4 bases, with 21 bases separating them. Germline loops: CDR1 SGHRS, CDR2 YFSETQ. This CDR3 is 16 amino acids long. CDR3 nucleotides: TGCGCCAGCAGCAACGGCTGGACGGGGGGCCTTTACGAGCAGTACTTC. Protein: CASSNGWTGGLYEQYF.

This clone turned up a few times. The chain has TRBV6-5 and TRBJ2-7, with 9 bases that match TRBD1. Germline V gives CDR1 MNHEY, CDR2 SVGAGI. With V trimmed by 6 bases and J by 5 bases, 8 bases remained unmatched. The CDR3 covers 14 residues. DNA for the CDR3: TGTGCCAGCAGATTAGGACAGGGGAACCACGAGCAGTACTTC. It codes for CASRLGQGNHEQYF.

This chain uses TRBV18 with TRBJ2-1, with TRBD2 identical over 8 bases. Germline V gives CDR1 KGHSH, CDR2 LQKENI. This CDR3 region has 14 residues. V shed 3 bases and J 7 bases; nucleotides not matched to a gene: 5. Here the CDR3 reads CASSPGLVENEQFF. The CDR3 coding sequence is TGTGCCAGCTCACCGGGACTAGTAGAAAATGAGCAGTTCTTC.

This rearrangement joins TRBV7-6 to TRBJ1-1; D call uncertain. This CDR3 comprises 13 residues. Trimming took off 0 bases at V and 5 bases at J, with 7 bases between the two ends. The germline V gene has CDR1 SGHVS and CDR2 FNYEAQ. As DNA, the CDR3 is TGTGCCAGCAGCTTAGCCGACGGGACTGAAGCTTTCTTT. It specifies CASSLADGTEAFF.

The chain recombines TRBV6-6 with TRBJ2-4; TRBD2 agrees at 7 bases. Trimming cost V 2 bases and J 1 base; bases outside gene matches: 2. The CDR3 is 15 residues long. Germline V gene lookup returns CDR1 MNHNY and CDR2 SVGAGI (reference sequence). The CDR3 DNA is TGTGCCAGCAGTTACGGGGGGGTGGCCAAAAACATTCAGTACTTC. Translated: CASSYGGVAKNIQYF.

The rearrangement uses TRBV30 and TRBJ2-5; 10 bases agree with TRBD2. J gave up 1 base and V 2 bases, and 4 bases lay outside the gene matches. CDR1 GTSNPN and CDR2 SVGIG come from the germline V gene (reference sequence). This CDR3 comprises 15 residues. CDR3 sequence reads: CAWSYSGGTQETQYF. In DNA, the CDR3 is TGTGCCTGGAGTTATAGCGGGGGGACCCAAGAGACCCAGTACTTC.

This clone was recorded a few times. The chain employs TRBV9 and TRBJ2-3; 7 bases agree with TRBD2. The CDR3 consists of 15 residues. Trimming at V came to 0 bases and at J to 5 bases, leaving 6 bases not matched to a gene. Germline CDR1 and CDR2: SGDLS and YYNGEE. Here the CDR3 reads CASSVGGGGVDTQYF. DNA for the CDR3: TGTGCCAGCAGCGTAGGGGGTGGGGGGGTAGATACGCAGTATTTT.

The chain employs TRBV9 and TRBJ1-2; perhaps TRBD1 as D (5 bases). With 0 bases removed from V and 6 bases from J, the gap between germline ends came to 12 bases. The CDR3 is 14 residues long. Germline V gene data show CDR1 as SGDLS and CDR2 as YYNGEE. CDR3 residues: CASSVGIGGHGYTF. In DNA form, the CDR3 reads TGTGCCAGCAGCGTAGGAATCGGGGGTCATGGCTACACCTTC.

The CDR3 nucleotides read TGTGCCAGCTGTTTCCGAGACATTAACACTGAAGCTTTCTTT. This sequence encodes CASCFRDINTEAFF. The V and J genes are TRBV6-5 and TRBJ1-1, with D hard to call. The CDR3 runs to 14 residues. V gave up 8 bases and J gave up 2 bases, with 15 bases separating them. In germline, CDR1 is MNHEY, CDR2 SVGAGI.